This entry concerns a single T cell receptor (beta chain). V was trimmed by 9 bases and J by 0 bases, leaving 18 bases between them. The CDR3 is made up of 16 amino acids. From germline, CDR1 is LNHNV and CDR2 YYDKDF (reference sequence). The sample comes from a study of blood T cell repertoires in COVID-19. TCRdb keeps only in-frame clones here, not all; method: immunoSEQ multiplex PCR. The sample records around 31,000 clones, over 75% being singletons. This chain uses TRBV15 with TRBJ1-5; a possible D gene is TRBD1 (6 bases). The TCR comes from a man in his sixties with acute or convalescent COVID-19. The specimen sequenced was peripheral blood. The CDR3 nucleotides are TGTGCCACGGCGGGGGTGGGACAAGATAGCAATCAGCCCCAGCATTTT. Encoded protein: CATAGVGQDSNQPQHF.